This T cell receptor beta chain was profiled in a study of cytomegalovirus exposure and HLA in healthy donors. Researchers ran the PCR with 60 Vbeta and 13 Jbeta primers. The protocol was immunoSEQ multiplex PCR, while the TCRdb copy is restricted to in-frame clones and leaves out a portion. This table lists 50,000 to 70,000 clones. The V gene lost 5 bases and the J gene lost 3 bases, with 10 bases spanning the gap. The CDR3 runs to 13 residues. Germline CDR1 LNHNV, CDR2 YYDKDF (reference sequence). The chain links TRBV15 to TRBJ1-1; D remains ambiguous. Sequenced: PBMCs. The origin of this receptor is a woman between 18 and 29 years old in good health and CMV-seronegative. This CDR3 is CATSRVTDTEAFF. DNA for the CDR3: TGTGCCACCAGCCGGGTAACCGACACTGAAGCTTTCTTT.